One and the same sample provided the 27 T cell receptor beta chains below, sequenced in a study of shared clonotypes between healthy human individuals. Only in-frame clones appear in the TCRdb table, and some are missing; sequencing was by immunoSEQ multiplex PCR. The sample records some 490,000 clones, approximately 82% being singletons. The sequencing input was PBMCs. The receptor source for this set is a middle-aged woman in good health. Some clones in this sample may be carry-over from other donors' samples.

As to this clone: Other DNA sequences within the sample encode an identical CDR3. The CDR3 loop reads CASSPSGRETQYF. The DNA for the CDR3 is TGTGCCAGCTCACCATCAGGGCGGGAGACCCAGTACTTC. The chain employs TRBV18 and TRBJ2-5; perhaps TRBD1 as D (5 bases). CDR1 is KGHSH and CDR2 is LQKENI in the germline V gene. The CDR3 contains 13 residues. V lost 2 bases and J 5 bases, leaving 9 bases between the germline ends. Variable domain in full (rest from reference TRBV18 and TRBJ2-5): NAGVMQNPRHLVRRRGQEARLRCSPMKGHSHVYWYRQLPEEGLKFMVYLQKENIIDESGMPKERFSAEFPKEGPSILRIQQVVRGDSAAYFCASSPSGRETQYFGPGTRLLVL.

This clone was seen only a few times. This probably arose from a read error, given a far larger clone one base away. J is TRBJ1-1 and V is TRBV5-4, with D unresolved. The CDR3 sequence is 12 residues long. Germline loops: CDR1 SGHNT, CDR2 YYREEE (reference sequence). With 2 bases removed from V and 0 bases from J, the gap between germline ends came to 2 bases. CDR3 in amino acids: CASSFLNTEAFF. The CDR3 bases are TGTGCCAGCAGCTTTTTGAACACTGAAGCTTTCTTT.

The gene calls are TRBV29-1 and TRBJ2-5; tentatively, D is TRBD2 (6 bases). V was shortened by 1 base and J by 4 bases, with 10 bases between the two germline ends. From germline, CDR1 is SQVTM and CDR2 ANQGSEA. CDR3 length: 13 residues. The CDR3 bases are TGCAGCGTTGAAGCGGGAGCCGGAGAGACCCAGTACTTC. Encoded protein: CSVEAGAGETQYF. Based on the CDR3 plus reference TRBV29-1 and TRBJ2-5, the full variable domain is SAVISQKPSRDICQRGTSLTIQCQVDSQVTMMFWYRQQPGQSLTLIATANQGSEATYESGFVIDKFPISRPNLTFSTLTVSNMSPEDSSIYLCSVEAGAGETQYFGPGTRLLVL.

This clone is a singleton in its sample. At one of its ends the junction is not consistent with the germline gene, which may arise from a read error. J is TRBJ2-1 and V is TRBV30; TRBD1 matches at 10 bases. CDR1 and CDR2 from the germline V gene are GTSNPN and SVGIG (reference sequence). This CDR3 region has 12 residues. CDR3 sequence: CVWGQGMDEQFF. The CDR3, as DNA: TGTGTCTGGGGACAGGGGATGGATGAGCAGTTCTTC.

There are a few counts of this clone. The rearrangement joins TRBV5-1 to TRBJ2-1; the match to TRBD2 covers 7 bases. This CDR3 has 15 residues. The V gene end was trimmed by 0 bases and the J gene end by 5 bases; junction bases not matched to a gene: 5. CDR1 and CDR2 (germline): SGHRS, YFSETQ. This CDR3 is CASSLAGGRNNEQFF. Here the CDR3 DNA reads TGCGCCAGCAGCTTGGCGGGAGGCCGTAACAATGAGCAGTTCTTC.

The genes are TRBV19 and TRBJ2-7; D not resolved. The CDR3 covers 14 residues. In germline, CDR1 is LNHDA, CDR2 SQIVND (reference sequence). V was clipped by 5 bases and J by 0 bases, with 11 bases between them. CDR3 DNA: TGTGCCAGTAGTCCCACTGGTCTCTCCTACGAGCAGTACTTC. Its protein is CASSPTGLSYEQYF.

The chain joins TRBV30 to TRBJ2-4; TRBD1 matches 10 bases. CDR1 is GTSNPN, CDR2 SVGIG, per germline (reference sequence). The CDR3 has 17 amino acids. The chain's CDR3 is CAVGTGVGLEAKNIQYF. The DNA of the CDR3 is TGTGCAGTCGGGACAGGGGTTGGGTTAGAAGCCAAAAACATTCAGTACTTC.

The chain uses TRBV19 and TRBJ1-1, with 7 bases lining up with TRBD1. Germline V gene sequence: CDR1 LNHDA, CDR2 SQIVND (reference sequence). The CDR3 sequence is 14 residues long. Unmatched junction bases numbered 6, after V lost 4 bases and J lost 4 bases. The CDR3 spells CASSSQGVGTEAFF. In nucleotides, the CDR3 is TGTGCCAGTAGTAGCCAGGGGGTGGGCACTGAAGCTTTCTTT.

The chain combines TRBV6-5 with TRBJ1-2; the D is unclear. The CDR3 is made up of 12 amino acids. Per germline, CDR1 MNHEY and CDR2 SVGAGI. V shed 8 bases and J shed 5 bases, with 12 bases lying between them. The CDR3 nucleotides read TGTGCCAGCGGGCAGGACGCATATGGCTACACCTTC. Its translation is CASGQDAYGYTF.

This clone was observed a few times. The V gene is TRBV30, the J gene TRBJ2-1; a possible D gene is TRBD1 (6 bases). The germline V gene encodes CDR1 GTSNPN and CDR2 SVGIG (reference sequence). Trimming shortened V by 1 base and J by 4 bases, and 8 bases separated the two germline ends. The CDR3 loop spans 13 amino acids. CDR3 in DNA: TGTGCCTGGAGTGGACAGGTTTACAATGAGCAGTTCTTC. Its protein product is CAWSGQVYNEQFF.

V and J are TRBV28 and TRBJ1-2, with D possibly TRBD1 on 6 matching bases. With 8 bases removed from V and 8 bases from J, the gap between germline ends came to 24 bases. This CDR3 is built from 15 residues. Germline V gene data show CDR1 as MDHEN and CDR2 as SYDVKM. As DNA, the CDR3 is TGTGCCAGCTTGAGGGGGGTTATCGCGTCGTTCGGCTACACCTTC. This gives the protein CASLRGVIASFGYTF.

The chain couples TRBV9 to TRBJ2-3; 8 bases are shared with TRBD2. Germline V CDR1 and CDR2: SGDLS, YYNGEE. This CDR3 is 16 amino acids long. Germline trimming cut 0 bases from V and 5 bases from J; bases unmatched to any gene: 8. The CDR3 sequence: CASSVGSSGLVDTQYF. Written as DNA, the CDR3 is TGTGCCAGCAGCGTAGGGTCTAGCGGGCTCGTAGATACGCAGTATTTT.

The rearrangement uses TRBV7-2 and TRBJ2-2; 8 bases align to TRBD2. The V segment lost 5 bases and the J segment 7 bases; nucleotides outside the gene matches: 9. Germline values: CDR1 SGHTA, CDR2 FQGNSA. CDR3 length: 15 residues. The CDR3 sequence: CASSSLAGTLGELFF. DNA of the CDR3: TGTGCCAGCAGCAGTCTAGCGGGTACGCTCGGGGAGCTGTTTTTT.

Regarding this clone: Mismatch with germline at one junction end may stem from a read error. The chain uses TRBV29-1 and TRBJ2-2; 8 nucleotides line up with TRBD1. Per germline, CDR1 SQVTM and CDR2 ANQGSEA. The CDR3 extends over 15 amino acids. The CDR3 bases are TGCAGCGTTCGTCTCGCGACAGGGGAACACCGGGGAGCTGTTTTT. Translated: CSVRLATGEHRGAVF.

As regards this clone: At one boundary the junction diverges from the germline segment, which might be a read error. The identical CDR3 is also encoded by other nucleotide sequences in the sample. The gene calls are TRBV30 and TRBJ1-1, with D possibly TRBD1 on 5 matching bases. This CDR3 region has 13 residues. CDR1 is GTSNPN and CDR2 is SVGIG in the germline V gene (reference sequence). CDR3 bases: TGCGCCTGGAGTGGGTGGGGGGGCACTGAAGCTTTCTTT. This encodes CAWSGWGGTEAFF.

The CDR3 is CAWSVGINGGSDTQYF. The CDR3 region has the DNA TGTGCCTGGAGTGTTGGTATTAACGGGGGATCCGATACGCAGTATTTT. This sequence joins TRBV30 and TRBJ2-3, with a possible D match to TRBD2 (6 bases). This CDR3 is 16 amino acids long. V lost 0 bases to trimming and J lost 6 bases, with 19 bases between them. Germline-derived CDR1 and CDR2 are GTSNPN and SVGIG (reference sequence).

This clone was detected only once. The CDR3 nucleotides are TGTGCCAGTAGTATAATCCAGGGAAAGTATGGCTACACCTTC. Translated, it gives CASSIIQGKYGYTF. This chain links TRBV19 with TRBJ1-2; perhaps TRBD1 as D (5 bases). The length of the CDR3 is 14 residues. CDR1 LNHDA and CDR2 SQIVND come from the germline V gene (reference sequence). Trimming removed 2 bases at V and 5 bases at J, with 12 bases between. The entire variable domain, with the rest obtained from reference TRBV19 and TRBJ1-2, is as follows: DGGITQSPKYLFRKEGQNVTLSCEQNLNHDAMYWYRQDPGQGLRLIYYSQIVNDFQKGDIAEGYSVSREKKESFPLTVTSAQKNPTAFYLCASSIIQGKYGYTFGSGTRLTVV.

The rearrangement links TRBV14 to TRBJ1-1; TRBD1 aligns across 8 bases. Per the germline V gene, CDR1 is SGHDN and CDR2 is FVKESK. Germline trimming cut 0 bases from V and 7 bases from J; bases unmatched to any gene: 7. This CDR3 comprises 15 residues. This CDR3 is CASSQEETGEVEAFF. The CDR3 DNA reads as TGTGCCAGCAGCCAAGAAGAGACAGGGGAAGTTGAAGCTTTCTTT.

The table lists this clone with a count of one. V and J are TRBV2 and TRBJ1-1; TRBD1 aligns across 7 bases. The germline V gene has CDR1 SNHLY and CDR2 FYNNEI. The CDR3 is made up of 14 amino acids. With V trimmed by 5 bases and J by 0 bases, 3 bases remained unmatched. DNA for the CDR3: TGTGCCAGCAGTCCGGGACAGATGAACACTGAAGCTTTCTTT. Its translation: CASSPGQMNTEAFF.

The chain combines TRBV4-2 with TRBJ2-7; the D is unclear. The CDR3 sequence is 15 residues long. Germline assignment: CDR1 LGHNA and CDR2 YNFKEQ. The V and J ends lost 0 bases and 2 bases respectively, with 11 bases between them. CDR3 coding DNA: TGTGCCAGCAGCCAAGAATGGCGGTCCGCCTACGAGCAGTACTTC. This encodes CASSQEWRSAYEQYF.

This clone turned up a few times. The CDR3 reads CASSERVAGGYEQYF. CDR3 in DNA: TGTGCCAGCAGTGAAAGGGTAGCGGGGGGCTACGAGCAGTACTTC. The chain links TRBV2 to TRBJ2-7, with 10 nucleotides matching TRBD2. V dropped 2 bases and J dropped 3; count of bases not matched to a gene: 4. The CDR3 has 15 amino acids. Germline V lookup: CDR1 SNHLY, CDR2 FYNNEI.

J is TRBJ1-1 and V is TRBV5-1; the D gene is possibly TRBD1 (5 bases). There are 16 residues in the CDR3. The V end was cut by 0 bases, the J end by 6 bases, with 18 bases between. CDR1 SGHRS and CDR2 YFSETQ come from the germline V gene. The CDR3 spells CASSLGDDRVWAEAFF. CDR3 DNA sequence: TGCGCCAGCAGCTTGGGGGATGACAGAGTTTGGGCTGAAGCTTTCTTT. The full variable domain, completed using reference TRBV5-1 and TRBJ1-1, is KAGVTQTPRYLIKTRGQQVTLSCSPISGHRSVSWYQQTPGQGLQFLFEYFSETQRNKGNFPGRFSGRQFSNSRSEMNVSTLELGDSALYLCASSLGDDRVWAEAFFGQGTRLTVV.

The chain employs TRBV4-1 and TRBJ1-2; D gene unclear. This CDR3 comprises 15 residues. CDR1 is MGHRA, CDR2 YSYEKL, per germline. The germline V and J ends were trimmed by 0 bases and 2 bases, with 10 bases remaining between them. Here the CDR3 reads CASSQDHRPNYGYTF. The DNA of the CDR3 is TGCGCCAGCAGCCAAGATCACAGACCAAACTATGGCTACACCTTC.

This chain connects TRBV7-2 to TRBJ1-2; TRBD1 matches at 8 bases. The V and J ends lost 3 bases and 13 bases, in that order; junction bases with no gene match: 10. CDR3 length: 13 amino acids. Germline lookup yields CDR1 SGHTA and CDR2 FQGNSA. This CDR3 reads CASSFDLQGARTF. The CDR3 coding sequence is TGTGCCAGCAGCTTCGACCTCCAGGGGGCCCGCACCTTC. Using reference TRBV7-2 and TRBJ1-2 for the parts outside the CDR3, the full variable domain is GAGVSQSPSNKVTEKGKDVELRCDPISGHTALYWYRQSLGQGLEFLIYFQGNSAPDKSGLPSDRFSAERTGGSVSTLTIQRTQQEDSAVYLCASSFDLQGARTFGSGTRLTVV.

The chain carries TRBV5-4 and TRBJ2-7, with TRBD2 matching over 7 bases. CDR1 is SGHNT and CDR2 is YYREEE in the germline V gene (reference sequence). The V segment lost 2 bases and the J segment 5 bases; nucleotides outside the gene matches: 4. The CDR3 is 13 amino acids. The DNA for the CDR3 is TGTGCCAGCAGCTTCGGCGGGAGCGACGAGCAGTACTTC. Amino acids: CASSFGGSDEQYF.

This chain joins TRBV4-1 and TRBJ2-1, with 14 bases aligning to TRBD2. With 6 bases clipped from V and 9 bases from J, the junction kept 7 bases outside the gene matches. CDR1 MGHRA and CDR2 YSYEKL come from the germline V gene. CDR3 length: 15 amino acids. CDR3 nucleotides: TGCGCCAGCAGAACGGGACTAGCGGGAGTTGGTGAGCAGTTCTTC. It yields the protein CASRTGLAGVGEQFF.

J is TRBJ1-3 and V is TRBV18; D gene ambiguous. Trimming shortened V by 2 bases and J by 0 bases, and 14 bases separated the two germline ends. Germline loops: CDR1 KGHSH, CDR2 LQKENI. The CDR3 has 17 residues. CDR3 DNA: TGTGCCAGCTCACCAGGTGTCCCGCGGAGCTCTGGAAACACCATATATTTT. As protein: CASSPGVPRSSGNTIYF. Full variable domain (rest looked up from reference TRBV18 and TRBJ1-3): NAGVMQNPRHLVRRRGQEARLRCSPMKGHSHVYWYRQLPEEGLKFMVYLQKENIIDESGMPKERFSAEFPKEGPSILRIQQVVRGDSAAYFCASSPGVPRSSGNTIYFGEGSWLTVV.